This TCR beta chain originates from a study of T cells in Graves' hyperthyroidism and ophthalmopathy. General observations from the study: Model output signaled ophthalmopathy a median 6.5 months ahead of onset.

The authors deemed Graves' hyperthyroidism stable absent ophthalmopathy progression within 18 months. Fresh peripheral blood, about 10 ml of it, supplied the PBMCs. A note on this clonotype: Its cognate antigen is unknown.

The germline gives CDR1 LNHDA, CDR2 SQIVND (reference sequence). The CDR3 runs 13 residues. V was trimmed by 1 base and J by 6 bases, leaving 10 bases between them. RNA transcripts yielded amplified TCR beta CDR3 regions. The study used the HTBI primer set for a first-round RT-PCR of the TCR CDR3. A single record per CDR3 protein comes from TCRdb applying MiXCR to the multiplex PCR reads. The table shows hundreds of thousands of distinct CDR3 sequences, with approximately 25% occurring only once. The genes are TRBV19 and TRBJ2-7, with unresolved D. Sequencing input: blood. The receptor's source is a man aged 45-60 years with Graves' hyperthyroidism. The CDR3 spells CASSIVRFGEQYF. In DNA form, the CDR3 reads TGTGCCAGTAGTATAGTCAGATTCGGCGAGCAGTACTTC.